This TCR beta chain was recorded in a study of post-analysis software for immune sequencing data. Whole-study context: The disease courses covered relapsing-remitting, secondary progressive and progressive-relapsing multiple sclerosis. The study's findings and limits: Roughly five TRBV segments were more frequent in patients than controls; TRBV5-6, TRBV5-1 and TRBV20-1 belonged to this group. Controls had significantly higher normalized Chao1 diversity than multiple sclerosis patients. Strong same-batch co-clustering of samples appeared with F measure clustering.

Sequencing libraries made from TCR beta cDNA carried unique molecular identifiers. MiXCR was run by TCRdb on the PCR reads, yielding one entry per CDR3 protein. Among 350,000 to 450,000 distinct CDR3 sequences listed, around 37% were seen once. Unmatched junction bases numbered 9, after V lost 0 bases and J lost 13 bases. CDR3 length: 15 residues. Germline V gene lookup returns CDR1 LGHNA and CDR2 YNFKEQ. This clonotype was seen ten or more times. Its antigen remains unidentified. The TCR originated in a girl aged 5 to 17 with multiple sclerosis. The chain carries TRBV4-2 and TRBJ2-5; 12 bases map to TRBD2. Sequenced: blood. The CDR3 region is CASSQDGTSGLIAYF. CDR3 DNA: TGTGCCAGCAGCCAAGACGGGACTAGCGGGCTCATCGCGTACTTC.